Reported below is one TCR beta chain. The data belong to a study of Tregs in tolerant kidney transplant recipients. Here immunoSEQ multiplex PCR was the method, and the copy in TCRdb shows in-frame clones only, minus some. The sample has about 10,000 clones. Recipients received nonmyeloablative bone marrow transplants from related graft donors, with transient mixed chimerism. The source was CD8+ T cells from blood (PBMCs), collected 24 months after the transplant. The origin of this receptor is a human patient who received a combined kidney and bone marrow transplant. The graft donor may have contributed some T cells.

CDR3 protein: CASSIRGDTQYF. The DNA read from the CDR3 is TGTGCCAGCAGCATCAGGGGAGATACG. The chain has TRBV11-3 and TRBJ2-3, with D possibly matching TRBD1 (6 bases). The read ends 3 residues early relative to the CDR3; the germline J gene fills the gap. The V gene's germline CDR1 is SGHNT and CDR2 YENEEA. V lost 5 bases and J 5 bases, leaving 8 bases between the germline ends. CDR3 size: 12 residues. Together with reference TRBV11-3 and TRBJ2-3, the CDR3 gives the full variable domain: EAGVVQSPRYKIIEKKQPVAFWCNPISGHNTLYWYLQNLGQGPELLIRYENEEAVDDSQLPKDRFSAERLKGVDSTLKIQPAELGDSAVYLCASSIRGDTQYFGPGTRLTVL.